The TCR beta chain described here comes from a study of shared clonotypes between healthy human individuals. Study at large: Ranging from 18 to 49 in age, donors were two women and three men. Study-wide results and limits: Rarefaction curves obtained for sorted subsets showed sequencing incomplete despite large depth.

Per sorted-subset replicate PCR, input was approximately 200 ng DNA, representing roughly 29,000 T cell genomes. The data were produced by immunoSEQ multiplex PCR, yet TCRdb's version contains in-frame clones alone and is incomplete. This sample carries roughly 850,000 clones, 96% of them seen once, and the ten largest clones take approximately 0.2%. For this clone: Its antigen is not identified.

Naive CD8 populations comprised CD45RO-negative cells positively selected for CCR7, excluding terminally differentiated effector memory CD45RA+ cells. Germline values: CDR1 SGHAT, CDR2 FQNNGV. The CDR3 length is 15 residues. Trimming removed 5 bases from V and 2 bases from J, with 13 bases in between. V usage is TRBV11-2 and J usage is TRBJ2-1; tentatively, D is TRBD1 or TRBD2 (6 bases each). This TCR was recovered from a man aged 30-40 years in good health. Sequencing used naive CD8+ T cells sorted from blood. For the CDR3, the DNA is TGTGCCAGCAGCGCACGGGGGCCAACCTACAATGAGCAGTTCTTC. This encodes CASSARGPTYNEQFF.